Shown below are 30 T cell receptor beta chains from a single sample sequenced in a study of T cell changes during pregnancy in multiple sclerosis. Only in-frame clones appear in the TCRdb table, and some are missing; sequencing was by immunoSEQ multiplex PCR. The sample consists of 22,000 or so clones, approximately 92% of them appearing once. Specimen: CD8+ T cells from peripheral blood mononuclear cells, collected in the third trimester of pregnancy. All receptors come from a female donor with multiple sclerosis, enrolled in a pregnancy study.

The rearrangement joins TRBV13 to TRBJ2-7; D might be TRBD2 (6 bases). This CDR3 has 15 amino acids. V was clipped by 0 bases and J by 6 bases, with 15 bases between them. Germline values: CDR1 PRHDT, CDR2 FYEKMQ (reference sequence). The CDR3 DNA reads as TGTGCCAGCAGCTTAGGAGGCGGAGGGCTGGGCGAGCAGTACTTC. It encodes CASSLGGGGLGEQYF.

The chain combines TRBV11-2 with TRBJ2-7; perhaps TRBD2 as D (5 bases). CDR3 length: 13 residues. V shed 3 bases and J shed 1 base, with 7 bases lying between them. Germline V gene lookup returns CDR1 SGHAT and CDR2 FQNNGV. The chain's CDR3 is CASSFGDSYEQYF. CDR3 in DNA: TGTGCCAGCAGCTTCGGGGATTCCTACGAGCAGTACTTC.

The rearrangement links TRBV4-2 to TRBJ2-5; possible D gene TRBD2, 6 bases. Germline CDR1 LGHNA, CDR2 YNFKEQ. This CDR3 contains 16 residues. Trimming removed 0 bases at V and 3 bases at J, with 14 bases between. In DNA, the CDR3 is TGTGCCAGCAGCCAAGATGGGGGACTCGTGAAAGAGACCCAGTACTTC. Translated: CASSQDGGLVKETQYF.

The V gene is TRBV5-1, the J gene TRBJ1-5; D remains ambiguous. The CDR3 sequence is 18 residues long. Germline V gene lookup returns CDR1 SGHRS and CDR2 YFSETQ. Trimming stripped 4 bases from V and 0 bases from J, with 20 bases between. CDR3 amino acids: CASSPQVGEVDSNQPQHF. Here the CDR3 DNA reads TGCGCCAGCAGCCCTCAGGTGGGAGAGGTTGATAGCAATCAGCCCCAGCATTTT.

The gene calls are TRBV7-6 and TRBJ2-7, with D possibly TRBD2 on 6 matching bases. Trimming stripped 0 bases from V and 7 bases from J, with 10 bases between. This CDR3 has 13 amino acids. Germline CDR1 is SGHVS and CDR2 is FNYEAQ. In DNA, the CDR3 is TGTGCCAGCAGCTTAGCGCGGGAATTAGAGCAGTACTTC. This gives the protein CASSLARELEQYF.

V is TRBV7-7 and J is TRBJ2-1; 7 bases map to TRBD1. The CDR3 sequence is 15 residues long. V lost 4 bases and J lost 4; bases outside the gene matches: 7. Per the germline V gene, CDR1 is SSHAT and CDR2 is FNYEAQ (reference sequence). CDR3 amino acids: CASSSGPTGYNEQFF. In nucleotides, the CDR3 is TGTGCCAGCAGCTCGGGGCCGACAGGGTACAATGAGCAGTTCTTC.

The chain joins TRBV11-2 to TRBJ2-5; the D is unclear. CDR1 SGHAT and CDR2 FQNNGV come from the germline V gene. Trimming removed 5 bases at V and 0 bases at J, with 16 bases between. The CDR3 spans 16 residues. The CDR3 DNA sequence: TGTGCCAGCAGCCTTACTACACTGGTAGACCAAGAGACCCAGTACTTC. As protein: CASSLTTLVDQETQYF.

The rearrangement links TRBV7-3 to TRBJ1-1; 8 bases match TRBD1. Trimming at V came to 2 bases and at J to 6 bases, leaving 2 bases not matched to a gene. Germline V lookup: CDR1 SGHTA, CDR2 FQGTGA. The CDR3 has 13 amino acids. The CDR3 is CASSLDRGSEAFF. The DNA for the CDR3 is TGTGCCAGCAGCTTAGACAGGGGCTCTGAAGCTTTCTTT.

The CDR3 DNA follows: TGTGCCAGCAGCTTAATAGCGGGGGGGCCCCAAGGGGAGCAGTACTTC. This sequence encodes CASSLIAGGPQGEQYF. The rearrangement links TRBV7-2 to TRBJ2-7; 11 bases agree with TRBD2. Germline values: CDR1 SGHTA, CDR2 FQGNSA. This CDR3 spans 16 amino acids. Trimming took 2 bases from V and 7 from J; bases not matched to a gene: 10.

This chain joins TRBV5-1 and TRBJ2-1; 12 bases are shared with TRBD2. CDR3 length equals 17 residues. After removal of 2 bases from V and 2 bases from J, the junction contained 5 bases not matched to a gene. Per the germline V gene, CDR1 is SGHRS and CDR2 is YFSETQ. CDR3 coding DNA: TGCGCCAGCAGCTTAACGGCTAGCGGGAGGGCCTACAATGAGCAGTTCTTC. It yields the protein CASSLTASGRAYNEQFF.

The chain recombines TRBV5-4 with TRBJ2-2; 7 bases line up with TRBD1. The CDR3 runs 17 residues. Germline V CDR1 and CDR2: SGHNT, YYREEE (reference sequence). With 4 bases clipped from V and 5 bases from J, the junction kept 14 bases outside the gene matches. The CDR3 reads CASSLDETGSGTGELFF. CDR3 DNA sequence: TGTGCCAGCAGCCTGGATGAGACAGGGTCTGGAACCGGGGAGCTGTTTTTT.

The J gene is TRBJ1-1, the V gene TRBV5-5; 7 bases map to TRBD1. The CDR3 covers 13 residues. Losses at the gene ends were 9 bases for V and 0 bases for J; bases not matched to a gene: 5. Germline V gives CDR1 SGHKS, CDR2 YYEKEE (reference sequence). The CDR3 nucleotides are TGTGCCACCGAGGGGGCTCTGAACACTGAAGCTTTCTTT. This sequence encodes CATEGALNTEAFF.

The V call is TRBV7-6, the J call TRBJ2-7; 8 bases match TRBD1. CDR3 length equals 15 residues. V shed 5 bases and J 7 bases; nucleotides not matched to a gene: 13. Germline CDR1 is SGHVS and CDR2 is FNYEAQ. CDR3 protein: CASSRIGQGEEEQYF. In DNA form, the CDR3 reads TGTGCCAGCAGCCGGATTGGACAGGGTGAAGAGGAGCAGTACTTC.

The gene calls are TRBV5-5 and TRBJ1-2; 9 positions agree with TRBD1. CDR3 length equals 16 residues. V dropped 1 base and J dropped 1; count of bases not matched to a gene: 5. CDR1 is SGHKS and CDR2 is YYEKEE in the germline V gene (reference sequence). CDR3 in DNA: TGTGCCAGCAGCTTGAAGGAGACAGGGGGTAACTATGGCTACACCTTC. The encoded protein is CASSLKETGGNYGYTF.

The chain combines TRBV28 with TRBJ2-5; 10 nucleotides match TRBD1. This CDR3 is 19 amino acids long. Unmatched junction bases numbered 20, after V lost 6 bases and J lost 4 bases. Germline assignment: CDR1 MDHEN and CDR2 SYDVKM. CDR3 sequence (DNA): TGTGCCAGCAGCCCACTCGGGACAGGGGAAATTTCAAGTATAGAGACCCAGTACTTC. Translation gives CASSPLGTGEISSIETQYF.

The chain employs TRBV11-2 and TRBJ2-3; D perhaps matches TRBD1 (5 bases). The V end was cut by 4 bases, the J end by 0 bases, with 23 bases between. Germline values: CDR1 SGHAT, CDR2 FQNNGV. The length of the CDR3 is 19 residues. Written as DNA, the CDR3 is TGTGCCAGCAGCTCAGTTGGGGCGTTCAACGTGGGAAGCACAGATACGCAGTATTTT. This translates into CASSSVGAFNVGSTDTQYF.

The chain couples TRBV7-9 to TRBJ1-5; D unclear. The CDR3 has 14 amino acids. Germline assignment: CDR1 SEHNR and CDR2 FQNEAQ (reference sequence). Trimming removed 3 bases at V and 6 bases at J, with 12 bases between. The CDR3 bases are TGTGCCAGCAGCTTTGAGGGAATTGGTCAGCCCCAGCATTTT. It yields the protein CASSFEGIGQPQHF.

The rearrangement links TRBV29-1 to TRBJ2-3; D unresolved. The CDR3 is 14 amino acids. Trimming removed 5 bases at V and 0 bases at J, with 12 bases between. Germline V lookup: CDR1 SQVTM, CDR2 ANQGSEA. The CDR3 loop is CSVRRITSTDTQYF. In nucleotides, the CDR3 is TGCAGCGTTCGCAGGATCACTAGCACAGATACGCAGTATTTT.

This clone was observed once. CDR3 coding DNA: TGTGCCAGCAGCTTAGCGATAGAGAGCCCAGAGACCCAGTACTTC. It translates to CASSLAIESPETQYF. The V call is TRBV7-6, the J call TRBJ2-5; no firm D call. Germline V gives CDR1 SGHVS, CDR2 FNYEAQ. Between the trimmed V and J ends, which lost 0 bases and 4 bases, there was a span of 12 bases. CDR3 length: 15 amino acids.

This clone showed up just a few times. The gene calls are TRBV6-4 and TRBJ2-1; D remains ambiguous. The germline CDR1 and CDR2 sequences are MRHNA and SNTAGT. Trimming left V 0 bases short and J 4 bases short, with 4 bases between. The CDR3 consists of 13 residues. The CDR3 DNA follows: TGTGCCAGCAGTGACTCAGAGTACAATGAGCAGTTCTTC. Its translation is CASSDSEYNEQFF.

The chain has TRBV27 and TRBJ2-1; D not resolved. This CDR3 comprises 17 residues. V lost 2 bases, J lost 7 bases, and 21 bases lay in between. Germline assignment: CDR1 MNHEY and CDR2 SMNVEV (reference sequence). The CDR3 is CASSLIPLAVRRNEQFF. The DNA for the CDR3 is TGTGCCAGCAGTTTAATTCCCCTTGCGGTAAGGCGAAATGAGCAGTTCTTC.

This chain joins TRBV14 and TRBJ1-2; possibly TRBD1 for D (5 bases). Trimming cost V 0 bases and J 3 bases, with 14 bases left between them. The CDR3 extends over 16 amino acids. The germline gives CDR1 SGHDN, CDR2 FVKESK. As DNA, the CDR3 is TGTGCCAGCAGCCAAGACCAGGGATATGCTGACTATGGCTACACCTTC. The encoded protein is CASSQDQGYADYGYTF.

The J gene is TRBJ1-2, the V gene TRBV2; 9 positions match TRBD1. CDR3 length: 13 amino acids. CDR1 and CDR2 (germline): SNHLY, FYNNEI. The J segment lost 6 bases and the V segment lost 6 bases, leaving 5 bases of the junction unmatched. The DNA of the CDR3 is TGTGCCAGCAGGGACAGGGGAGGAAATGGCTACACCTTC. Translation gives CASRDRGGNGYTF.

The sample holds one count of this clone. J is TRBJ2-7 and V is TRBV14; D possibly corresponds to TRBD1 (6 bases). The CDR3 is made up of 16 amino acids. Germline CDR1 reads SGHDN; CDR2 reads FVKESK. Trimming removed 4 bases at V and 6 bases at J, with 22 bases between. In DNA, the CDR3 is TGTGCCAGCAGCCCGCGCGACAGGAGGACCGTCTTCGAGCAGTACTTC. It codes for CASSPRDRRTVFEQYF.

The rearrangement joins TRBV7-9 to TRBJ1-1; D is unclear. Looked up from germline, CDR1 is SEHNR and CDR2 is FQNEAQ (reference sequence). This CDR3 contains 14 residues. Trimming took off 1 base at V and 7 bases at J, with 13 bases between the two ends. CDR3 in DNA: TGTGCCAGCAGCTTAGGAGGGCTGGTCAATGAAGCTTTCTTT. Translation: CASSLGGLVNEAFF.

V and J are TRBV9 and TRBJ2-3; D is ambiguous. Germline values: CDR1 SGDLS, CDR2 YYNGEE. With 0 bases removed from V and 6 bases from J, the gap between germline ends came to 2 bases. This CDR3 contains 11 residues. The CDR3 loop reads CASSVADTQYF. The CDR3 DNA reads TGTGCCAGCAGCGTAGCGGATACGCAGTATTTT.

This chain uses TRBV30 with TRBJ1-2; TRBD1 aligns across 8 bases. The CDR3 consists of 18 residues. Germline CDR1 is GTSNPN and CDR2 is SVGIG (reference sequence). V shed 5 bases and J 4 bases; nucleotides not matched to a gene: 21. In DNA, the CDR3 is TGTGCCTGGGAGAGGTTGATATCGGGACAGGCGATGCTCTATGGCTACACCTTC. This encodes CAWERLISGQAMLYGYTF. The variable domain in full, completed from reference TRBV30 and TRBJ1-2, reads SQTIHQWPATLVQPVGSPLSLECTVEGTSNPNLYWYRQAAGRGLQLLFYSVGIGQISSEVPQNLSASRPQDRQFILSSKKLLLSDSGFYLCAWERLISGQAMLYGYTFGSGTRLTVV.

This chain joins TRBV11-2 and TRBJ2-1; TRBD1 matches 9 bases. Germline-derived CDR1 and CDR2 are SGHAT and FQNNGV. The CDR3 loop spans 17 amino acids. With 5 bases clipped from V and 4 bases from J, the junction kept 12 bases outside the gene matches. DNA for the CDR3: TGTGCCAGCAGCCTCCAACCCGGGACAGGGCTTTACAATGAGCAGTTCTTC. Protein: CASSLQPGTGLYNEQFF.

This clone was seen once. This chain joins TRBV25-1 and TRBJ2-1, with 8 nucleotides matching TRBD2. With V trimmed by 0 bases and J by 7 bases, 11 bases remained unmatched. This CDR3 has 17 amino acids. The germline V gene has CDR1 MGHDK and CDR2 SYGVNS. The CDR3 reads CASSEYSPAGVANEQFF. As DNA, the CDR3 is TGTGCCAGCAGTGAATATAGCCCAGCGGGAGTAGCTAATGAGCAGTTCTTC.

V and J are TRBV25-1 and TRBJ1-1, with D possibly TRBD1 on 5 matching bases. V dropped 2 bases and J dropped 5 bases, with 12 bases sitting between them. The CDR3 extends over 14 amino acids. The germline CDR1 and CDR2 sequences are MGHDK and SYGVNS. The CDR3 loop is CASSERRGLTEAFF. In nucleotides, the CDR3 is TGTGCCAGCAGTGAAAGGCGGGGGTTGACTGAAGCTTTCTTT.